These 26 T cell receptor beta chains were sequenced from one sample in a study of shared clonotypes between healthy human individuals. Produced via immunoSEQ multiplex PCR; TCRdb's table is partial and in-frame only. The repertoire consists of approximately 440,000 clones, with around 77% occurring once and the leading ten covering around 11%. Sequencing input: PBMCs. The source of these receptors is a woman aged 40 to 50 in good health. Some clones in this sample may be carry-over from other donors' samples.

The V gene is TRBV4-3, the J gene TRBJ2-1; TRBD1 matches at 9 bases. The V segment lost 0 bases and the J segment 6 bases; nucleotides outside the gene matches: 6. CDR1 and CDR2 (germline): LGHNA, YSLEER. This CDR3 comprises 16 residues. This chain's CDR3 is CASSQDFDRGVNEQFF. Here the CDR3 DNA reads TGCGCCAGCAGCCAAGATTTTGACAGGGGGGTCAATGAGCAGTTCTTC.

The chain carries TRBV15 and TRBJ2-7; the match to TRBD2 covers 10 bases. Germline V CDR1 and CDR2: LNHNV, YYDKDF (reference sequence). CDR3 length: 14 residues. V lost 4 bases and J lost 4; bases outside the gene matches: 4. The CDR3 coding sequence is TGTGCCACCAGCACGAGGACTAGCGGATACGAGCAGTACTTC. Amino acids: CATSTRTSGYEQYF.

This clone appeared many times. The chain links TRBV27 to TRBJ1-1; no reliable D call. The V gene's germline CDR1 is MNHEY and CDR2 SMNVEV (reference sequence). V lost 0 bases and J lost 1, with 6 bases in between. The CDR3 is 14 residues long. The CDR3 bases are TGTGCCAGCAGTTTATCGGCACGGAACACTGAAGCTTTCTTT. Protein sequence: CASSLSARNTEAFF.

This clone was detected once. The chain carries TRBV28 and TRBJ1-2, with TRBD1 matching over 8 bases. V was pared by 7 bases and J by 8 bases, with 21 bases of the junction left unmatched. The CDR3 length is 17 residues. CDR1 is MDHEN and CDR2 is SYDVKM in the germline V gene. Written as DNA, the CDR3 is TGTGCCAGCACCTCTCGGGTAGGGGCGGGACAGGTGCTGGGCTACACCTTC. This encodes CASTSRVGAGQVLGYTF.

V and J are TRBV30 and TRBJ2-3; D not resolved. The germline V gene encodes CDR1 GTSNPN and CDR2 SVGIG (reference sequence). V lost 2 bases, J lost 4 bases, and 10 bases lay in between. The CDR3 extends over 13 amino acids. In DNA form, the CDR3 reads TGTGCCTGGAGTCGTGGGCCCGCAGATACGCAGTATTTT. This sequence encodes CAWSRGPADTQYF.

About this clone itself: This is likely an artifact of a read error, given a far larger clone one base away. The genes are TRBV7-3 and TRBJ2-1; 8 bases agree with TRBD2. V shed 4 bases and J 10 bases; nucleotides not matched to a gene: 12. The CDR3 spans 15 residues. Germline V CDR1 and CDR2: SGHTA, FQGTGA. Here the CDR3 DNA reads TGTGCCAGCAGCTATAGCGGGAATACCAAGGAGGAGCAGTTCTTC. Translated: CASSYSGNTKEEQFF.

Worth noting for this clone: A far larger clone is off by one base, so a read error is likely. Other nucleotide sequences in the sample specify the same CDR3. The CDR3 DNA reads as TGTGCCTGGCGGAGGGGGGCGCGAACCGGGGAGCTGTTTTTT. Translation gives CAWRRGARTGELFF. The chain carries TRBV30 and TRBJ2-2, with D perhaps assigned TRBD1 or TRBD2 (6 bases each). Germline V gene data show CDR1 as GTSNPN and CDR2 as SVGIG (reference sequence). The CDR3 runs 14 residues. V lost 5 bases, J lost 5 bases, and 15 bases lay in between. Full variable domain (missing parts from reference TRBV30 and TRBJ2-2): SQTIHQWPATLVQPVGSPLSLECTVEGTSNPNLYWYRQAAGRGLQLLFYSVGIGQISSEVPQNLSASRPQDRQFILSSKKLLLSDSGFYLCAWRRGARTGELFFGEGSRLTVL.

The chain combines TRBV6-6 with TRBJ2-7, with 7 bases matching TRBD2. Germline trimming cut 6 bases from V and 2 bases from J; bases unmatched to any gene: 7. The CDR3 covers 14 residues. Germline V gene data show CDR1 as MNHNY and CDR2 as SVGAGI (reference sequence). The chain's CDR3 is CASRSSGGAYEQYF. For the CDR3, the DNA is TGTGCCAGCAGATCCTCGGGGGGAGCCTACGAGCAGTACTTC.

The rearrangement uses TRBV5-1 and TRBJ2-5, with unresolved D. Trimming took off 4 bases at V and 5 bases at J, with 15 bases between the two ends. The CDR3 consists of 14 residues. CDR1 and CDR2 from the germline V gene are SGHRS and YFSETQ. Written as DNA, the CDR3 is TGCGCCAGCAGCACGTTCCCGGGCGACGAGACCCAGTACTTC. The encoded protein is CASSTFPGDETQYF.

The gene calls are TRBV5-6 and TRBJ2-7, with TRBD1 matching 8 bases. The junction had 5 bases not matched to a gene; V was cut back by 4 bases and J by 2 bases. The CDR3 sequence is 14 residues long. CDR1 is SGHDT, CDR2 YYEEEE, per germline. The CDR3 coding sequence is TGTGCCAGCAGCACGGGACAGGCCGCCTACGAGCAGTACTTC. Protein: CASSTGQAAYEQYF.

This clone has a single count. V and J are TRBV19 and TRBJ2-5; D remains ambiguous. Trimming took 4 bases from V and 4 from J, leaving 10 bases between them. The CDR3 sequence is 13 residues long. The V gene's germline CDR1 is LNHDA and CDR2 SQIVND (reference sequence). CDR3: CASSTAYRETQYF. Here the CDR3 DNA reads TGTGCCAGTAGTACGGCGTACCGAGAGACCCAGTACTTC.

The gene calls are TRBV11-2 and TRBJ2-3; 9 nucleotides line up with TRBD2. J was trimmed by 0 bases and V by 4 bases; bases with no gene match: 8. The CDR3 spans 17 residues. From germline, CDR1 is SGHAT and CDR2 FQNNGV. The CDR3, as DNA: TGTGCCAGCAGCTCCCCCCGCGGGAGGGAGAGCACAGATACGCAGTATTTT. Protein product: CASSSPRGRESTDTQYF.

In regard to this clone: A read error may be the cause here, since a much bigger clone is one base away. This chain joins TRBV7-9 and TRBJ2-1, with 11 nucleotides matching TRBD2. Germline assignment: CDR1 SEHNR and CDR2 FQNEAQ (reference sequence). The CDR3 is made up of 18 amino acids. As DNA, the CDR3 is TGTGTCAGCAGCTTAGCGCTGCAGCTAGCGGGAGGAATCAATGAGCAGTTCTTC. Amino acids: CVSSLALQLAGGINEQFF.

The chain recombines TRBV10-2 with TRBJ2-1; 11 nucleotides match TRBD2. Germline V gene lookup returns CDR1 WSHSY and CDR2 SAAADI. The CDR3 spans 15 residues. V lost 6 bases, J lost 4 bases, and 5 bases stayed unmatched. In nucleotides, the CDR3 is TGCGCCAGCAGCCTAGCGGGAGGTAGTTACAATGAGCAGTTCTTC. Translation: CASSLAGGSYNEQFF.

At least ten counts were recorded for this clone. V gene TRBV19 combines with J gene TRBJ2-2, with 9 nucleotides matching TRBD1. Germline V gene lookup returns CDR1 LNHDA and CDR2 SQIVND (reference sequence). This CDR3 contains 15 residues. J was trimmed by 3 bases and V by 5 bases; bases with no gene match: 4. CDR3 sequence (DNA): TGTGCCAGTAGTTCCGGGGACAGGGACACCGGGGAGCTGTTTTTT. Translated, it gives CASSSGDRDTGELFF.

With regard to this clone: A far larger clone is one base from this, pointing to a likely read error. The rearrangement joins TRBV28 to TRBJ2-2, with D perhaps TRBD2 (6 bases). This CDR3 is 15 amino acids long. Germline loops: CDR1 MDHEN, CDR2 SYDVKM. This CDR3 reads CASSLRKGSTGGLFF. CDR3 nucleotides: TGTGCCAGCAGTCTTCGGAAAGGGTCCACCGGGGGGCTGTTTTTT.

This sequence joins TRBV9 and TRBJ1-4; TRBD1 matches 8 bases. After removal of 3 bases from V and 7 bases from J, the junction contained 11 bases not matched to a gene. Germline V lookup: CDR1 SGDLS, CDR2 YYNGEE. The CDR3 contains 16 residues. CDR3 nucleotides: TGTGCCAGCAGCGCAGGAATCGGGACAGGTGCTGAAAAACTGTTTTTT. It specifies CASSAGIGTGAEKLFF.

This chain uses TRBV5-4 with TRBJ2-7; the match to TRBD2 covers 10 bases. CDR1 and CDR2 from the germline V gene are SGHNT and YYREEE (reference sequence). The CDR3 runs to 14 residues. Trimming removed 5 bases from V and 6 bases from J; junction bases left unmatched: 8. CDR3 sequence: CASRSLAGVGEQYF. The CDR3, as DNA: TGTGCCAGCAGAAGCCTAGCGGGAGTAGGCGAGCAGTACTTC.

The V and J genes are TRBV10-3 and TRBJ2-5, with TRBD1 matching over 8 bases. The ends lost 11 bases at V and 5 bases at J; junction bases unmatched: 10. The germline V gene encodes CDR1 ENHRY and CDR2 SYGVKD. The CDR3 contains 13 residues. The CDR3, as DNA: TGTGCCTCCGGGACAGGTCCGAAGGAGACCCAGTACTTC. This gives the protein CASGTGPKETQYF.

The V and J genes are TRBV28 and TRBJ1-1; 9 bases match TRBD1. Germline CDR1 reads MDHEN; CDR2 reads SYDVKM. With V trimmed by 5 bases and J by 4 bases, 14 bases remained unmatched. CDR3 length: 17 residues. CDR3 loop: CASSPRLTGGAGTEAFF. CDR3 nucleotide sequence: TGTGCCAGCAGTCCTAGGCTAACAGGGGGCGCGGGCACTGAAGCTTTCTTT.

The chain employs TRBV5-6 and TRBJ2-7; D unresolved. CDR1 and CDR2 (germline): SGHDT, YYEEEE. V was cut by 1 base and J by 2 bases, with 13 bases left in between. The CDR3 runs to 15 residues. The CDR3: CASSLYLENPYEQYF. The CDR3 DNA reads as TGTGCCAGCAGCTTGTATCTGGAAAACCCCTACGAGCAGTACTTC.

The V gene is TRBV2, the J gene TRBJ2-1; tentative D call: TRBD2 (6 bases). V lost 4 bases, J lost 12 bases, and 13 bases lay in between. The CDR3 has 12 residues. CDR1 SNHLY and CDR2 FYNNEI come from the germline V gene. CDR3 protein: CASSGELAGQFF. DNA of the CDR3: TGTGCCAGCAGTGGAGAACTAGCAGGGCAGTTCTTC.

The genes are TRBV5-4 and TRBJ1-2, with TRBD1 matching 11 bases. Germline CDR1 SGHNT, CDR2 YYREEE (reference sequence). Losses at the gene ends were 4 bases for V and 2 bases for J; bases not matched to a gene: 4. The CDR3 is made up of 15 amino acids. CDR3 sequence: CASSPGTGGNYGYTF. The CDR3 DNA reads TGTGCCAGCAGCCCCGGGACAGGGGGAAACTATGGCTACACCTTC. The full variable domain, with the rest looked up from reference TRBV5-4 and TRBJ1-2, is ETGVTQSPTHLIKTRGQQVTLRCSSQSGHNTVSWYQQALGQGPQFIFQYYREEENGRGNFPPRFSGLQFPNYSSELNVNALELDDSALYLCASSPGTGGNYGYTFGSGTRLTVV.

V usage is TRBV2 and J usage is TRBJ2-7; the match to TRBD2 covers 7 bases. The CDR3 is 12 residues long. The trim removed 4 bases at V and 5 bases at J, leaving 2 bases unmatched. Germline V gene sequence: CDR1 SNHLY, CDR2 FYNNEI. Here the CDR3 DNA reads TGTGCCAGCAGTGCAGGGAGGGACGAGCAGTACTTC. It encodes CASSAGRDEQYF. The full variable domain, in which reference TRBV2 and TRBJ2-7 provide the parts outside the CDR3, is EPEVTQTPSHQVTQMGQEVILRCVPISNHLYFYWYRQILGQKVEFLVSFYNNEISEKSEIFDDQFSVERPDGSNFTLKIRSTKLEDSAMYFCASSAGRDEQYFGPGTRLTVT.

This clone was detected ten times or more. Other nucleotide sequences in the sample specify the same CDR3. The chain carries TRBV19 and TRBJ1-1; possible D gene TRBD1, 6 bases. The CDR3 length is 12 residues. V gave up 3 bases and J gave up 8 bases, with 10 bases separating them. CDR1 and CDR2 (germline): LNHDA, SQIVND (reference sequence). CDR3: CASSIGGSEAFF. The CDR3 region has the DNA TGTGCCAGTAGTATCGGGGGCTCGGAAGCTTTCTTT. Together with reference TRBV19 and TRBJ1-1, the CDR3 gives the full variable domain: DGGITQSPKYLFRKEGQNVTLSCEQNLNHDAMYWYRQDPGQGLRLIYYSQIVNDFQKGDIAEGYSVSREKKESFPLTVTSAQKNPTAFYLCASSIGGSEAFFGQGTRLTVV.

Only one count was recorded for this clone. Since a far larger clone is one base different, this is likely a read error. The CDR3 nucleotides are TGTGCCAGCAGCCCAAACCTAGCGGGAATCGACACCGGGGAGCTGCTTTTT. Amino acid sequence: CASSPNLAGIDTGELLF. The chain is built from TRBV9 and TRBJ2-2; TRBD2 aligns across 9 bases. Germline V gene lookup returns CDR1 SGDLS and CDR2 YYNGEE. The CDR3 is made up of 17 amino acids.